Shown below are 20 T cell receptor beta chains from a single sample sequenced in a study of post-analysis software for immune sequencing data (dated by TCRdb to about 2015). Paper-wide results and their limitations: Significantly higher frequencies in patients than in controls were found for roughly five TRBV segments, including TRBV5-6, TRBV5-1 and TRBV20-1.

Antigen specificity for these receptors is unknown. Library construction relied on PCR. The sample was run on an Illumina HiSeq 2500. To reduce PCR and sequencing biases, unique molecular identifiers were built into the TCR beta cDNA libraries. TCRdb reprocessing: public reads trimmed at Q25 with fastp, clones called with MiXCR, in-frame beta chains kept. For every CDR3 protein sequence, its rows merge into one entry that carries the most common genes and DNA. Recorded for this sample are around 400,000 distinct CDR3 sequences; around 37% of them occurred a single time. Roughly 13% of the sample goes to the ten largest clones. Input material: blood. These receptors were collected from a girl aged 10 to 17 with multiple sclerosis.

The CDR3 bases are TGTGCCAGCAGCCAATGGACGGGCCAAGATAATTCACCCCTCCACTTT. Protein sequence: CASSQWTGQDNSPLHF. This chain connects TRBV3-1 to TRBJ1-6; D is undetermined. Trimming took 2 bases from V and 5 from J, leaving 13 bases between them. Germline CDR1 reads LGHDT; CDR2 reads YNNKEL (reference sequence). The CDR3 has 16 amino acids.

This clonotype was detected a few times. This chain uses TRBV4-1 with TRBJ1-1, with D tentatively TRBD1 (5 bases). The V gene's germline CDR1 is MGHRA and CDR2 YSYEKL. V dropped 1 base and J dropped 6 bases, with 9 bases sitting between them. The CDR3 runs to 13 residues. The CDR3 spells CASSQGLTAEAFF. CDR3 sequence (DNA): TGCGCCAGCAGCCAAGGACTGACAGCTGAAGCTTTCTTT.

The chain uses TRBV5-1 and TRBJ1-3; D unresolved. Germline V gene data show CDR1 as SGHRS and CDR2 as YFSETQ. The V gene lost 0 bases and the J gene lost 0 bases, with 13 bases spanning the gap. The length of the CDR3 is 17 residues. CDR3 sequence: CASSLGIHNSSGNTIYF. DNA for the CDR3: TGCGCCAGCAGCTTGGGTATTCACAACAGCTCTGGAAACACCATATATTTT.

The V gene is TRBV5-1, the J gene TRBJ2-3; perhaps TRBD2 as D (6 bases). The CDR3 covers 22 residues. Germline values: CDR1 SGHRS, CDR2 YFSETQ. Trimming left V 4 bases short and J 3 bases short, with 36 bases between. CDR3 sequence (DNA): TGCGCCAGCAGCGCCCTCGGATCACTCTTCGTAGCGGAGGGGCCAAAGACAGATACGCAGTATTTT. Protein sequence: CASSALGSLFVAEGPKTDTQYF.

This clonotype was seen a few times. The genes are TRBV4-1 and TRBJ1-2, with unresolved D. Germline-derived CDR1 and CDR2 are MGHRA and YSYEKL. Trimming removed 0 bases at V and 2 bases at J, with 7 bases between. There are 14 residues in the CDR3. The CDR3 region is CASSQEGDNYGYTF. The CDR3 region has the DNA TGCGCCAGCAGCCAAGAGGGCGACAACTATGGCTACACCTTC.

V usage is TRBV4-2 and J usage is TRBJ2-2, with a possible D match to TRBD2 (6 bases). This CDR3 has 15 residues. The germline CDR1 and CDR2 sequences are LGHNA and YNFKEQ. Trimming removed 1 base from V and 5 bases from J, with 11 bases in between. The CDR3 region is CASSQVGGITGELFF. CDR3 DNA: TGTGCCAGCAGCCAAGTGGGGGGTATAACCGGGGAGCTGTTTTTT.

CDR3: CATNRVGHYYGYTF. The CDR3 coding sequence is TGTGCCACCAACAGGGTCGGGCACTACTATGGCTACACCTTC. This chain connects TRBV15 to TRBJ1-2; tentatively, D is TRBD1 (6 bases). Germline loops: CDR1 LNHNV, CDR2 YYDKDF (reference sequence). Trimming removed 7 bases from V and 3 bases from J, with 15 bases in between. This CDR3 region has 14 residues.

This clonotype was seen at least ten times. The chain uses TRBV5-1 and TRBJ2-1, with 9 bases fitting TRBD2. CDR3 length: 15 amino acids. Per germline, CDR1 SGHRS and CDR2 YFSETQ. V was pared by 4 bases and J by 6 bases, with 8 bases of the junction left unmatched. The CDR3 bases are TGCGCCAGCAGCCTTGGGACTAGCACTTTCAATGAGCAGTTCTTC. Protein: CASSLGTSTFNEQFF.

Worth noting for this clonotype: The germline gene is not matched at one end of the junction; a read error may be the cause. The CDR3 region is CASSPAGTRGLLFF. For the CDR3, the DNA is TGTGCTAGCAGCCCGGCCGGGACAAGGGGCCTCCTGTTCTTC. The V gene is TRBV7-7, the J gene TRBJ2-1; TRBD1 is a possible D gene (6 bases). CDR3 length: 14 amino acids. Germline V gene lookup returns CDR1 SSHAT and CDR2 FNYEAQ (reference sequence).

The chain carries TRBV12-3 or TRBV12-4 and TRBJ2-4, with D perhaps given as TRBD1 or TRBD2 (5 bases each). The J call may be mistaken, given a closer DNA end match to TRBJ2-7. The CDR3 is made up of 13 amino acids. CDR3 region: CASSRSGLGEQYF. DNA of the CDR3: TGTGCCAGCTCCCGGTCGGGGCTAGGCGAGCAGTACTTC.

The V call is TRBV11-1, the J call TRBJ1-1; 7 positions agree with TRBD1. Germline CDR1 reads SGHAT; CDR2 reads FQDESV (reference sequence). J gave up 1 base and V 2 bases, and 7 bases lay outside the gene matches. The CDR3 is 16 residues long. The CDR3 is CASSLWATGRNTEAFF. CDR3 DNA: TGTGCCAGCAGCTTATGGGCGACAGGGCGGAACACTGAAGCTTTCTTT.

There are a few counts of this clonotype. The rearrangement links TRBV27 to TRBJ1-2; D is unclear. The CDR3 sequence is 13 residues long. In germline, CDR1 is MNHEY, CDR2 SMNVEV (reference sequence). V lost 5 bases and J lost 8, with 15 bases in between. The CDR3 here is CASSQNYLGGYTF. In nucleotides, the CDR3 is TGTGCCAGCAGTCAAAATTATCTAGGGGGCTACACCTTC.

This clonotype occurred many times. The rearrangement joins TRBV5-1 to TRBJ2-1; no firm D call. The CDR3 contains 13 residues. The germline V gene has CDR1 SGHRS and CDR2 YFSETQ. Trimming took 0 bases from V and 5 from J, leaving 6 bases between them. The CDR3 here is CASSLVQDNEQFF. Here the CDR3 DNA reads TGCGCCAGCAGCTTGGTTCAGGACAATGAGCAGTTCTTC.

The chain combines TRBV29-1 with TRBJ1-1; D might be TRBD1 (6 bases). V was trimmed by 8 bases and J by 2 bases, leaving 12 bases between them. The CDR3 extends over 12 amino acids. Germline values: CDR1 SQVTM, CDR2 ANQGSEA. The CDR3 sequence: CSFRTVNTEAFF. CDR3 bases: TGCAGCTTTCGGACAGTCAACACTGAAGCTTTCTTT. Combining the CDR3 with reference TRBV29-1 and TRBJ1-1 gives the whole variable domain SAVISQKPSRDICQRGTSLTIQCQVDSQVTMMFWYRQQPGQSLTLIATANQGSEATYESGFVIDKFPISRPNLTFSTLTVSNMSPEDSSIYLCSFRTVNTEAFFGQGTRLTVV.

This clonotype was picked up a small number of times. The chain joins TRBV7-2 to TRBJ2-3; 11 nucleotides align to TRBD2. Germline V lookup: CDR1 SGHTA, CDR2 FQGNSA. CDR3 length equals 16 residues. The V segment lost 4 bases and the J segment 2 bases; nucleotides outside the gene matches: 5. In nucleotides, the CDR3 is TGTGCCAGCAGCTCCGGGACTAGCGGAAACACAGATACGCAGTATTTT. Translated, it gives CASSSGTSGNTDTQYF. The full variable domain, with the rest looked up from reference TRBV7-2 and TRBJ2-3, is GAGVSQSPSNKVTEKGKDVELRCDPISGHTALYWYRQSLGQGLEFLIYFQGNSAPDKSGLPSDRFSAERTGGSVSTLTIQRTQQEDSAVYLCASSSGTSGNTDTQYFGPGTRLTVL.

V usage is TRBV18 and J usage is TRBJ1-3; the D is unclear. This CDR3 has 16 amino acids. Per the germline V gene, CDR1 is KGHSH and CDR2 is LQKENI. V was cut by 3 bases and J by 0 bases, with 12 bases left in between. In DNA, the CDR3 is TGTGCCAGCTCACCTACAGCGACGAGCTCTGGAAACACCATATATTTT. Translating gives CASSPTATSSGNTIYF.

V and J are TRBV7-2 and TRBJ2-1, with 9 bases identical to TRBD1. Per the germline V gene, CDR1 is SGHTA and CDR2 is FQGNSA. Unmatched junction bases numbered 9, after V lost 5 bases and J lost 7 bases. CDR3 length equals 15 residues. The CDR3 here is CASSQGQGTGNEQFF. CDR3 bases: TGTGCCAGCAGCCAAGGACAGGGGACGGGGAATGAGCAGTTCTTC.

This chain connects TRBV28 to TRBJ2-5; 7 nucleotides line up with TRBD1. The J call may be faulty, since TRBJ2-7 better matches the DNA end. There are 14 residues in the CDR3. The germline V gene encodes CDR1 MDHEN and CDR2 SYDVKM. CDR3 coding DNA: TGTGCCAGCAGTTCGGGACAGACCCTCTACGAGCAGTACTTC. Encoded protein: CASSSGQTLYEQYF.

The V and J genes are TRBV4-1 and TRBJ1-5; 9 bases align to TRBD1. CDR1 is MGHRA and CDR2 is YSYEKL in the germline V gene. V lost 1 base and J lost 3; bases outside the gene matches: 4. The CDR3 length is 16 residues. DNA for the CDR3: TGCGCCAGCAGCCAAGTATTACAGGGGGCCAATCAGCCCCAGCATTTT. This gives the protein CASSQVLQGANQPQHF.

The table lists this clonotype with many counts. The chain recombines TRBV4-3 with TRBJ2-1; 7 nucleotides align to TRBD2. The CDR3 sequence is 15 residues long. V trimming: 4 bases; J trimming: 0 bases; junction bases outside the gene matches: 3. Germline-derived CDR1 and CDR2 are LGHNA and YSLEER. CDR3 sequence reads: CASSPSGDSYNEQFF. CDR3 nucleotide sequence: TGCGCCAGCAGCCCCAGCGGGGACTCCTACAATGAGCAGTTCTTC.